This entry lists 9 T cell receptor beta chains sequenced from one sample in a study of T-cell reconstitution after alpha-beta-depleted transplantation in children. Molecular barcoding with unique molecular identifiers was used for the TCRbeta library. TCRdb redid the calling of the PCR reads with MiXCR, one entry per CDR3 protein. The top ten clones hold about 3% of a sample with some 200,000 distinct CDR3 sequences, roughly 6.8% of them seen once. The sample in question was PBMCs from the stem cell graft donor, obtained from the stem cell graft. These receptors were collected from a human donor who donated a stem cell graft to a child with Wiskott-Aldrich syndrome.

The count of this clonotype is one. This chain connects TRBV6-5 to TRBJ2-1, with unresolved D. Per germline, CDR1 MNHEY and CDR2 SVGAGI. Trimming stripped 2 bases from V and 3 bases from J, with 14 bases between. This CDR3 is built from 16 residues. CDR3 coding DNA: TGTGCCAGCAGTTACCGCCTTTCTTCAAGCTACAATGAGCAGTTCTTC. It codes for CASSYRLSSSYNEQFF.

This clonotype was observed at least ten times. CDR3 sequence: CSAPVPGHTGELFF. In nucleotides, the CDR3 is TGCAGTGCTCCAGTGCCAGGGCATACCGGGGAGCTGTTTTTT. The gene calls are TRBV20-1 and TRBJ2-2, with D perhaps matching TRBD1 (5 bases). Germline V lookup: CDR1 DFQATT, CDR2 SNEGSKA (reference sequence). V lost 5 bases and J lost 5, with 15 bases in between. The CDR3 sequence is 14 residues long.

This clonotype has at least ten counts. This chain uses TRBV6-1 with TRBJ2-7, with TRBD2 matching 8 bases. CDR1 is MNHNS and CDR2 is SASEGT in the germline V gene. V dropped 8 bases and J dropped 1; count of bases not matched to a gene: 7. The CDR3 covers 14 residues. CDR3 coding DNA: TGTGCCAGCCATGGGACTAGTAAGTCCTACGAGCAGTACTTC. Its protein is CASHGTSKSYEQYF.

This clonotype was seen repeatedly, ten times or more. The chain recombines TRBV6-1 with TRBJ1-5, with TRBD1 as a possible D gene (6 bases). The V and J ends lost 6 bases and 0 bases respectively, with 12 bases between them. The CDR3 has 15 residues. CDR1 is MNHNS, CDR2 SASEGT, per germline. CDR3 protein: CASREDRISNQPQHF. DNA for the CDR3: TGTGCCAGCAGAGAGGACAGAATTAGCAATCAGCCCCAGCATTTT.

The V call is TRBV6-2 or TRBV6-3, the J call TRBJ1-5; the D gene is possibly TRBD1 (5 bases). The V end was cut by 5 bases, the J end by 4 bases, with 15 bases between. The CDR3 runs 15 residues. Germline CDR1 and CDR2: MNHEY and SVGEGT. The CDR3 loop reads CASSAPGRRNQPQHF. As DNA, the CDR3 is TGTGCCAGCAGTGCTCCGGGACGGAGAAATCAGCCCCAGCATTTT.

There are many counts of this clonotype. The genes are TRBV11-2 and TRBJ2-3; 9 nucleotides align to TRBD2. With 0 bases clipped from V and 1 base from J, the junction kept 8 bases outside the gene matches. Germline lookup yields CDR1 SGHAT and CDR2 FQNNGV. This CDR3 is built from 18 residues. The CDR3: CASSLDFAGGLGTDTQYF. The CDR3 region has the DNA TGTGCCAGCAGCTTAGATTTTGCGGGGGGGCTGGGCACAGATACGCAGTATTTT.

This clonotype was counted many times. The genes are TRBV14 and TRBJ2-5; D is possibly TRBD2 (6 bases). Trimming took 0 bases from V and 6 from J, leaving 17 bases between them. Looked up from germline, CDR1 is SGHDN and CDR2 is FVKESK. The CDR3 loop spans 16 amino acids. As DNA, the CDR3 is TGTGCCAGCAGCCAAGAGCCTCACGGCCGGGGGAAGACCCAGTACTTC. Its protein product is CASSQEPHGRGKTQYF.

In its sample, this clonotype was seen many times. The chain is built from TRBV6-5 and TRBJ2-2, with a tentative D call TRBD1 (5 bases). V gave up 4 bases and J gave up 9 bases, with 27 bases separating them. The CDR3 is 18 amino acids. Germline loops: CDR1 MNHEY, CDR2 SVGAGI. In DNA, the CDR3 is TGTGCCAGCAGTTTCAATCGGGTGGGGCCCTTAGTCTTTAGGGAGCTGTTTTTT. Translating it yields CASSFNRVGPLVFRELFF.

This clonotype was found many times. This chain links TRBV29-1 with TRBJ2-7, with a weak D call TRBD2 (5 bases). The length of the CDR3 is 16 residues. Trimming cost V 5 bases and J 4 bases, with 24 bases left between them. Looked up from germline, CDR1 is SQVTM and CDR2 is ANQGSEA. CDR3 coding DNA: TGCAGCGTTCGAGGTCTGGTTGCTCGAGGGTCTTACGAGCAGTACTTC. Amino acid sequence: CSVRGLVARGSYEQYF.